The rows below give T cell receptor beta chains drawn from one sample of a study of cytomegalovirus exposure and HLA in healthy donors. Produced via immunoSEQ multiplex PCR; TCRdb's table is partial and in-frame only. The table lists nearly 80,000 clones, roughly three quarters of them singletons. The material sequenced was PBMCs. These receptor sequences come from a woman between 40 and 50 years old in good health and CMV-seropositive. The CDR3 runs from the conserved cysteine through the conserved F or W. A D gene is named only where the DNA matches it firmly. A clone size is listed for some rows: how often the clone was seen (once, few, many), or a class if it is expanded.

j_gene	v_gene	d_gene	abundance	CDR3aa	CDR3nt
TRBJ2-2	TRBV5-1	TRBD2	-	CASSTRPSGGNTGELFF	TGCGCCAGCAGCACTCGACCTAGCGGGGGAAACACCGGGGAGCTGTTTTTT
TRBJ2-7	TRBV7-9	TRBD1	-	CASSLGPDVSDRGVYEQYF	TGTGCCAGCAGCTTAGGGCCCGACGTAAGTGACAGGGGAGTCTACGAGCAGTACTTC
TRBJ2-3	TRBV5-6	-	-	CASSVAILSFTDTQYF	TGTGCCAGCAGCGTGGCAATACTCTCTTTCACAGATACGCAGTATTTT
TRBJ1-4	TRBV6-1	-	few	CASKGLGRPAEKLFF	TGTGCCAGCAAAGGATTGGGCAGGCCAGCTGAAAAACTGTTTTTT
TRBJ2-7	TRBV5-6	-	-	CASSSNFEQYF	TGTGCCAGCAGCTCCAATTTCGAGCAGTACTTC
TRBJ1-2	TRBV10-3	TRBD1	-	CAINDLRTGKGYGYTF	TGTGCCATCAACGATCTCCGGACAGGGAAGGGCTATGGCTACACCTTC
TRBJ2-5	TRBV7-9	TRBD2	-	CASSLELAGGAILETQYF	TGTGCCAGCAGCTTAGAGTTAGCGGGGGGGGCCATTCTGGAGACCCAGTACTTC
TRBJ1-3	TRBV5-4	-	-	CASRVDRSSGNTIYF	TGTGCCAGCAGAGTCGACAGGTCGTCTGGAAACACCATATATTTT
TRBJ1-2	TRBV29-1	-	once	CSVKWGRKGYSF	TGCAGCGTTAAGTGGGGGCGCAAAGGCTACTCCTTC
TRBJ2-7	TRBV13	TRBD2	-	CASSLSGRKPYEQYF	TGTGCCAGCAGCCTAAGCGGGAGGAAGCCCTACGAGCAGTACTTC
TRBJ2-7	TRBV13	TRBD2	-	CASSLVGLAGGADEQYF	TGTGCCAGCAGCTTAGTCGGCCTAGCGGGAGGGGCGGACGAGCAGTACTTC
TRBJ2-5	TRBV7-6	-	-	CASSLLAAAEGTQYF	TGTGCCAGCAGCTTACTGGCAGCCGCCGAGGGAACCCAGTACTTC
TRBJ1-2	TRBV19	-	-	CASSIFGSDGYTF	TGTGCCAGTAGTATATTCGGGTCGGATGGCTACACCTTC
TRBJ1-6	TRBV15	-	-	CATSPSMGGSSYNSPLHF	TGTGCCACCAGCCCATCTATGGGGGGAAGCTCCTATAATTCACCCCTCCACTTT
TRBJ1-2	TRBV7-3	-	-	CASSLTGRDGYTF	TGTGCCAGCAGCTTAACAGGGAGGGATGGCTACACCTTC
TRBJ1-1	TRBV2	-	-	CASSSDSPPTEAFF	TGTGCCAGCAGTTCCGACAGCCCCCCCACTGAAGCTTTCTTT
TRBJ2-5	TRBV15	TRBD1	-	CATSRDWGQQETQYF	TGTGCCACCAGCAGAGATTGGGGACAGCAAGAGACCCAGTACTTC
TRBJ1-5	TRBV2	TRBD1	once	CASREQGLRGPQHF	TGTGCCAGCAGAGAACAGGGGCTCAGGGGGCCCCAGCATTTT
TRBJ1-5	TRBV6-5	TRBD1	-	CASSLDRVVQPQHF	TGTGCCAGCAGTCTGGACAGGGTAGTTCAGCCCCAGCATTTT
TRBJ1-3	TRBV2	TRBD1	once	CASSGDRSLAGNTIYF	TGTGCCAGCAGTGGGGACAGGTCGTTAGCTGGAAACACCATATATTTT
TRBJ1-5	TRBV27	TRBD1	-	CASGRGVGQGGYQPQHF	TGTGCCAGCGGTCGGGGGGTGGGACAGGGCGGGTATCAGCCCCAGCATTTT
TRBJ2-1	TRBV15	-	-	CATSRDLSDEQFF	TGTGCCACCAGCAGAGACCTGTCCGATGAGCAGTTCTTC
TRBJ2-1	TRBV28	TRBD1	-	CASSFLDRKGNEQFF	TGTGCCAGCAGTTTTCTGGACAGGAAGGGCAATGAGCAGTTCTTC
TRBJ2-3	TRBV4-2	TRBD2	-	CASSQEVPTSGGHTDTQYF	TGTGCCAGCAGCCAAGAAGTCCCAACTAGCGGGGGCCACACAGATACGCAGTATTTT
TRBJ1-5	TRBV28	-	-	CASSGGNQPQHF	TGTGCCAGCAGTGGCGGTAATCAGCCCCAGCATTTT
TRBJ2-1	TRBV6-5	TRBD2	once	CASSYASGGSNEQFF	TGTGCCAGCAGTTACGCTAGCGGAGGAAGCAATGAGCAGTTCTTC
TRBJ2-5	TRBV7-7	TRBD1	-	CASSLGGDPGTVQETQYF	TGTGCCAGCAGCTTAGGGGGCGACCCCGGGACAGTCCAAGAGACCCAGTACTTC
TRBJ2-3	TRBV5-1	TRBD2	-	CASSLATEGLARSTDTQYF	TGCGCCAGCAGCTTGGCCACGGAGGGACTAGCGAGGAGCACAGATACGCAGTATTTT
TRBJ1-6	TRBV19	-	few	CASSEINSPLHF	TGTGCCAGTAGTGAGATAAATTCACCCCTCCACTTT
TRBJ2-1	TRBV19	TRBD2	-	CASSISSGANYEQFF	TGTGCCAGTAGTATCTCTAGCGGGGCGAACTATGAGCAGTTCTTC
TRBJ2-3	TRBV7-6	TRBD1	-	CASSLVGTGDGTQYF	TGTGCCAGCAGCTTAGTGGGGACAGGGGACGGTACGCAGTATTTT
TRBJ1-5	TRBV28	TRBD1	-	CATLTGGGQPQHF	TGTGCCACTCTAACAGGGGGAGGGCAGCCCCAGCATTTT
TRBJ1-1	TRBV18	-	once	CASSPQTSGTEAFF	TGTGCCAGCTCACCCCAGACCTCGGGCACTGAAGCTTTCTTT
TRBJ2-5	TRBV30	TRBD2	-	CAWGVGLAGLETQYF	TGTGCCTGGGGTGTAGGACTAGCGGGATTAGAGACCCAGTACTTC
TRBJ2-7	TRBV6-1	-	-	CASSEGQVLEQYF	TGTGCCAGCAGTGAAGGACAGGTACTCGAGCAGTACTTC
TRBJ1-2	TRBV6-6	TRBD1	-	CASSYPRDRGSYGYTF	TGTGCCAGCAGTTACCCACGGGACAGGGGTAGCTATGGCTACACCTTC
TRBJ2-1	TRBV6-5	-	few	CASRKSGRPDNEQFF	TGTGCCAGCCGGAAATCTGGGAGGCCAGACAATGAGCAGTTCTTC